A single T cell receptor (beta chain) is shown here with its context. The sample holds many counts of this clonotype. Its antigen remains undetermined. There are no base qualities to consult, and no much larger clone falls within one base. V is pared back by 6 bases and J by 7 bases, with 13 bases lying between the germline termini. Based on the germline V gene, the CDR1 and CDR2 sequences are LGHNT and FRNRAP. Measured from the cysteine to the phenylalanine, the CDR3 is 13 residues long. Only CDR3 DNA remains: 39 bases, in frame from the first base. This record belongs to a study of CD8 T cells in ankylosing spondylitis (dated by TCRdb to 2015 to 2018). For the study in its entirety: T cell receptor beta repertoires were profiled in healthy donors and ankylosing spondylitis patients so that disease-linked TCR variants could be found. The full study cohort comprised 20 to 25 ankylosing spondylitis patients and about 110 healthy donors. Peripheral blood samples were taken, and synovial fluid was additionally collected from ankylosing spondylitis patients.

Sequencing used an Illumina HiSeq 2500. TCR beta libraries were prepared by quantitative 5'-RACE with molecular barcodes. Under the source paper's analysis protocol: A new computational method, built on a probabilistic model of VDJ rearrangement, was used to identify disease-linked TCR variants. TCRdb reran the public reads through fastp at Q25 and MiXCR, keeping productive beta chains. Rows with one shared CDR3 protein collapse into an entry with the most common genes and DNA. The V and J calls were not made by the authors but by TCRdb's processing. This sample gives some 220,000 distinct CDR3 sequences in total; 8% to 10% of them show up just once. 4.5% to 5% of the sample lies in the top ten. Points the paper makes about the study in general: The disease-linked clones had a CD8+ phenotype and were found at relatively low frequencies in peripheral blood. Some motif variants were previously reported in synovial fluid and blood of reactive arthritis patients, suggesting common disease-initiation mechanisms. The disease-linked clones were reported as significantly enriched in matched synovial fluid samples from ankylosing spondylitis patients. Blood from ankylosing spondylitis patients appeared to be characterized by a TCR beta motif composed of eight or nine highly homologous amino acid variants.

The sample consisted of blood, either unsorted or a sorted T cell fraction (not recorded which). This sequence was found in a female donor with ankylosing spondylitis or in good health (not recorded which). The rearrangement joined TRBV12-5 to TRBJ2-4; the best D guess is TRBD1, with 6 bases matching. The DNA sequence is as follows: TGTGCTAGTGGCCAACAGGGCATGAACATTCAGTACTTC. This codes for CASGQQGMNIQYF.